These 5 T cell receptor beta chains share one sample of origin, sequenced in a study of beta chain features in type 1 diabetes. Regarding the study as a whole: Type 1 diabetes patients had moderately but significantly shorter TCRB CDR3s in all four CD4+ subsets.

These TCRs' antigens remain unknown. Every isolated RNA sample was fully reverse transcribed, so sequencing captured expressed TCRB transcripts. Some clones are missing from TCRdb's copy, which holds only in-frame ones; the method was immunoSEQ multiplex PCR. This table has 230,000 or so clones, 15% to 20% appearing once. Sequences were obtained from naive CD4+ T cells from blood. These receptors were obtained from a man aged 25-40 years with type 1 diabetes.

This clone was detected a few times. The V and J genes are TRBV27 and TRBJ2-5, with D perhaps matching TRBD1 or TRBD2 (5 bases each). This CDR3 has 14 residues. Germline V CDR1 and CDR2: MNHEY, SMNVEV (reference sequence). Trimming pared 5 bases from V and 5 bases from J, leaving 15 bases between. CDR3 protein: CASSGGAAGETQYF. As DNA, the CDR3 is TGTGCCAGCAGTGGGGGAGCCGCCGGGGAGACCCAGTACTTC.

Written as DNA, the CDR3 is TGCAGCGTTGAAGGTGCCTTGCTAGATACGCAGTATTTT. Protein sequence: CSVEGALLDTQYF. The V call is TRBV29-1, the J call TRBJ2-3; D call uncertain. This CDR3 has 13 residues. V was clipped by 1 base and J by 5 bases, with 10 bases between them. CDR1 and CDR2 (germline): SQVTM, ANQGSEA.

This sequence joins TRBV4-1 and TRBJ1-2; maybe TRBD1 (5 bases). The CDR3 covers 16 residues. The germline CDR1 and CDR2 sequences are MGHRA and YSYEKL. V gave up 4 bases and J gave up 2 bases, with 17 bases separating them. CDR3 protein: CASSRGSSTRNYGYTF. Written as DNA, the CDR3 is TGCGCCAGCAGCCGGGGGTCAAGTACCCGAAACTATGGCTACACCTTC.

V usage is TRBV5-1 and J usage is TRBJ2-6; D unclear. Germline assignment: CDR1 SGHRS and CDR2 YFSETQ. Deletions cut 2 bases from V and 0 bases from J, with 15 bases between. CDR3 length: 18 amino acids. CDR3 loop: CASSLNSAASSGANVLTF. In nucleotides, the CDR3 is TGCGCCAGCAGCTTAAACAGCGCAGCGAGCTCTGGGGCCAACGTCCTGACTTTC.

V is TRBV7-2 and J is TRBJ2-7; 8 bases align to TRBD1. Germline V gives CDR1 SGHTA, CDR2 FQGNSA. CDR3 length: 14 residues. The J segment lost 4 bases and the V segment lost 5 bases, leaving 7 bases of the junction unmatched. CDR3 nucleotides: TGTGCCAGCAGCCAACTGACAGGGGAGTACGAGCAGTACTTC. Encoded protein: CASSQLTGEYEQYF.